This TCR beta chain was identified in a study of shared clonotypes between healthy human individuals. Original methodology: For the immunoSEQ data, sequences were junction-only without quality scores, so filtering differed. Libraries were prepared by immunoSEQ multiplex PCR; TCRdb keeps only in-frame clonotypes and omits some of them. V, J and clone size reflect that table, while D and trimming were determined from the DNA. The top ten clones hold 0.37% of a sample with under 2.5 million clones, about 90% of them seen once. Germline V lookup: CDR1 SGHRS, CDR2 YFSETQ. The ends were cut back, 4 bases at V and 2 bases at J, with 12 bases in the middle. CDR3 length equals 14 residues.

This TCR was recovered from a man aged 18 to 35 in good health. Some clones in this sample may be carry-over from other donors' samples. The rearrangement joins TRBV5-1 to TRBJ1-2, with a weak D call TRBD1 (5 bases). Sequenced input: naive CD4+ T cells from PBMCs. Regarding subset: CD45RA+ positively selected. CDR3 sequence (DNA): TGCGCCAGCAGCCCGACGCAGGGCAACTATGGCTACACCTTC. It specifies CASSPTQGNYGYTF.